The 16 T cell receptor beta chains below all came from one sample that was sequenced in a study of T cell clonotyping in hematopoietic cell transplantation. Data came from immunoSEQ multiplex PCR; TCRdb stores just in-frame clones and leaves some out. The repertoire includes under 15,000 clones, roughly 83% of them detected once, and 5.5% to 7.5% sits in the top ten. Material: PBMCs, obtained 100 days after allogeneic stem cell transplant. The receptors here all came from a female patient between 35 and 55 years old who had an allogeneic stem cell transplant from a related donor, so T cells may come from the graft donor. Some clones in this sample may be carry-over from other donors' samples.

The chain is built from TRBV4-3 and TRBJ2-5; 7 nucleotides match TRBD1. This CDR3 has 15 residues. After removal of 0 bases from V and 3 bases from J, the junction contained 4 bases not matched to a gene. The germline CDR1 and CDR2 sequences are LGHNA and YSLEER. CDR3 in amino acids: CASSQEGQSKETQYF. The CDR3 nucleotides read TGCGCCAGCAGCCAAGAGGGACAGAGTAAAGAGACCCAGTACTTC.

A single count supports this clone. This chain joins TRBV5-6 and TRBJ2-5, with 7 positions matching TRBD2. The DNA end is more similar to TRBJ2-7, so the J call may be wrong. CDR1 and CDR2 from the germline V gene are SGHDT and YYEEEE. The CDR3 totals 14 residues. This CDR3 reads CASSVPTSGGEQYF. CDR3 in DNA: TGTGCCAGCAGCGTTCCGACCTCGGGGGGCGAGCAGTACTTC.

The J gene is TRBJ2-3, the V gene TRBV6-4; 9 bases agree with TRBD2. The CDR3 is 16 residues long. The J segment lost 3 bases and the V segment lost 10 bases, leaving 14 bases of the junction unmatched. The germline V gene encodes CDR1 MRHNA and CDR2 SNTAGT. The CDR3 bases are TGTGCCACCAGCGGAGGCGGGGGGGCAGGGACAGATACGCAGTATTTT. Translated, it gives CATSGGGGAGTDTQYF.

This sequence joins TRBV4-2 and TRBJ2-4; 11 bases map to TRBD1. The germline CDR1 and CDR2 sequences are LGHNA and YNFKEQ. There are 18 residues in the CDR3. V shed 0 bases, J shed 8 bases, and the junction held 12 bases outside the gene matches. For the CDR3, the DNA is TGTGCCAGCAGCCAAGATCTTCCTGGACAGGGGGCCAGGTACATTCAGTACTTC. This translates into CASSQDLPGQGARYIQYF.

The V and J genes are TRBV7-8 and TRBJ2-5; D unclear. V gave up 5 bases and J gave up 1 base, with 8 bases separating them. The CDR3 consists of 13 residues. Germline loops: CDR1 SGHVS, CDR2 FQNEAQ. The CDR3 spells CASSLGPQETQYF. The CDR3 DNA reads TGTGCCAGCAGCCTAGGGCCCCAAGAGACCCAGTACTTC.

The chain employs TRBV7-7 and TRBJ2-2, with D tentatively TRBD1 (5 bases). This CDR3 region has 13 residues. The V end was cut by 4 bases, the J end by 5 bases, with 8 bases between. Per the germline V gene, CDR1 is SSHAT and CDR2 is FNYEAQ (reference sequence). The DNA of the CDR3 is TGTGCCAGCAGCTACTCAGGGACCGGGGAGCTGTTTTTT. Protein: CASSYSGTGELFF.

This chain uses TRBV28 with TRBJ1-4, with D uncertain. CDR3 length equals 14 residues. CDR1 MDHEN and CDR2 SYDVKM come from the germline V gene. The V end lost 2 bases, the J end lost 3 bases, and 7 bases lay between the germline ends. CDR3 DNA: TGTGCCAGCAGTTTAAGCCGACCTAATGAAAAACTGTTTTTT. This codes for CASSLSRPNEKLFF.

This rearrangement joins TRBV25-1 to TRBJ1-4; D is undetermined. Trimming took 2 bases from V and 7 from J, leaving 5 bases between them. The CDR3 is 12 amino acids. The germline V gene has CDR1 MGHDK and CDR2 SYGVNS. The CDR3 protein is CASSEVGEKLFF. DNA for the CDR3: TGTGCCAGCAGTGAAGTGGGTGAAAAACTGTTTTTT.

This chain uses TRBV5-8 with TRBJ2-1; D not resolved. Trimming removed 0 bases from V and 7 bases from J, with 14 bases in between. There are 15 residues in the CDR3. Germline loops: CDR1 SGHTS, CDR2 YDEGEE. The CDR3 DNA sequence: TGTGCCAGCAGCTTGGTTGGCAGTCGTCCGAATGAGCAGTTCTTC. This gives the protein CASSLVGSRPNEQFF.

CDR3 DNA sequence: TGCGCCAGCAGCCAAGTGGACGGGAGGGTCCCCAGCACAGATACGCAGTATTTT. Translation: CASSQVDGRVPSTDTQYF. The rearrangement joins TRBV4-1 to TRBJ2-3; 8 nucleotides align to TRBD2. The CDR3 contains 18 residues. J lost 0 bases, V lost 1 base, and 9 bases had no gene match. Germline CDR1 reads MGHRA; CDR2 reads YSYEKL.

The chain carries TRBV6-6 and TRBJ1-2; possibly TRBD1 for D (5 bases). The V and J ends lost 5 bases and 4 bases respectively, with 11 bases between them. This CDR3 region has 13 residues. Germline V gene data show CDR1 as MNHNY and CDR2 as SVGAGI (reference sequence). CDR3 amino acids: CASSQDNLYGYTF. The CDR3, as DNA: TGTGCCAGCAGTCAGGACAACCTCTATGGCTACACCTTC.

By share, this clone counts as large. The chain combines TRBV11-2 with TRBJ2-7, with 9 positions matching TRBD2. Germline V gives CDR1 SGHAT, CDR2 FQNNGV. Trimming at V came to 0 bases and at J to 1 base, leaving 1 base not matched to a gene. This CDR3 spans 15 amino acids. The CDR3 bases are TGTGCCAGCAGCTTAGAGACTAGCGGATCCTACGAGCAGTACTTC. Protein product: CASSLETSGSYEQYF.

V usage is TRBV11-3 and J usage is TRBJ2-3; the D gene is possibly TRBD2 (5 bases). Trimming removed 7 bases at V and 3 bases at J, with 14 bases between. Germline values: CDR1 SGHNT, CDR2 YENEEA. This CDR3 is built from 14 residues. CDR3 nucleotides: TGTGCCAGCACTCCGACAAGGACTACAGATACGCAGTATTTT. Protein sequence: CASTPTRTTDTQYF.

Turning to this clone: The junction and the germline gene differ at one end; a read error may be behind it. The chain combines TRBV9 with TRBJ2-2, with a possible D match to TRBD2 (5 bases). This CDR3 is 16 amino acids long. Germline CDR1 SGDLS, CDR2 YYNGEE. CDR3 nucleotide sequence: TGTGCCAGCGGCGTAGAGGGCGGAGCGAACACCGGGGAGCTGTTTTTT. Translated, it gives CASGVEGGANTGELFF. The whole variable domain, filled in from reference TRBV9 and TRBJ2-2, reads DSGVTQTPKHLITATGQRVTLRCSPRSGDLSVYWYQQSLDQGLQFLIQYYNGEERAKGNILERFSAQQFPDLHSELNLSSLELGDSALYFCASGVEGGANTGELFFGEGSRLTVL.

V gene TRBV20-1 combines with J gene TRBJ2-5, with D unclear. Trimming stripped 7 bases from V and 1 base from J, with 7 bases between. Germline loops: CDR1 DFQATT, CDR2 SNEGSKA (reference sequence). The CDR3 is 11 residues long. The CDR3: CSVGFQETQYF. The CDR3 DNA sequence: TGCAGTGTTGGTTTCCAAGAGACCCAGTACTTC.

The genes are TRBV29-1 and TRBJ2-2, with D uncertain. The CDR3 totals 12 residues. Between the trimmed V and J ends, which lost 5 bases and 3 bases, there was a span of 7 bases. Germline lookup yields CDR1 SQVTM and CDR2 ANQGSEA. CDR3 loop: CSVPIDTGELFF. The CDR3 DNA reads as TGCAGCGTTCCGATAGACACCGGGGAGCTGTTTTTT.